This T cell receptor (beta chain) was found in a study of tumor-infiltrating lymphocytes in oesophageal squamous cell carcinoma. The CDR3 covers 13 residues. Germline V gene data show CDR1 as SGHTA and CDR2 as FQGTGA. V was pared by 5 bases and J by 2 bases, with 6 bases between. TCRdb re-called the PCR reads with MiXCR, one entry per CDR3 protein. This table has some 9,900 distinct CDR3 sequences, approximately 59% appearing once. The specimen sequenced was esophageal tumor tissue. The chain carries TRBV7-3 and TRBJ2-2, with TRBD1 as a possible D gene (5 bases). The receptor comes from a male donor with esophageal squamous cell carcinoma. This chain's CDR3 is CASSGQNTGELFF. The CDR3 coding sequence is TGTGCCAGCAGCGGACAAAACACCGGGGAGCTGTTTTTT.